These 20 T cell receptor beta chains originate from one sample sequenced in a study of Ad26.COV2.S vaccination and SARS-CoV-2 variants. Some clones are missing from TCRdb's copy, which holds only in-frame ones; the method was immunoSEQ multiplex PCR. The sample has 300,000 to 500,000 clones; 88% are singletons. The treatment: roughly 18 received Ad26.COV2.S at low or high dose, single or two shots; several received placebo; per-sample allocation not given. Specimens were obtained on day 63 following the first vaccine or placebo injection. The source material was peripheral blood, sampled in a trial of Ad26.COV2.S vaccine versus placebo. Receptors originate from a person between 18 and 65 years old who received the Ad26.COV2.S COVID-19 vaccine or a placebo.

V usage is TRBV4-1 and J usage is TRBJ1-1; no clear D gene. Trimming cost V 0 bases and J 0 bases, with 11 bases left between them. Germline CDR1 is MGHRA and CDR2 is YSYEKL. The CDR3 is 16 amino acids. The CDR3 nucleotides are TGCGCCAGCAGCCAAGAACCGGGTGAGGTGAACACTGAAGCTTTCTTT. The encoded protein is CASSQEPGEVNTEAFF.

The V call is TRBV4-2, the J call TRBJ2-5; D may be TRBD2 (5 bases). Germline CDR1 and CDR2: LGHNA and YNFKEQ. CDR3 length: 16 amino acids. V lost 3 bases and J 2 bases, leaving 16 bases between the germline ends. The CDR3 protein is CASSQSAAWGQETQYF. DNA of the CDR3: TGTGCCAGCAGCCAGTCAGCGGCGTGGGGACAAGAGACCCAGTACTTC.

The chain couples TRBV7-9 to TRBJ1-2; the match to TRBD1 covers 7 bases. This CDR3 comprises 14 residues. Germline values: CDR1 SEHNR, CDR2 FQNEAQ (reference sequence). The ends lost 1 base at V and 5 bases at J; junction bases unmatched: 4. The CDR3 reads CASSLVGTEYGYTF. The CDR3 DNA is TGTGCCAGCAGCTTAGTTGGGACAGAGTATGGCTACACCTTC.

The J gene is TRBJ2-7, the V gene TRBV19, with no clear D. The CDR3 consists of 13 residues. The V end lost 10 bases, the J end lost 1 base, and 14 bases lay between the germline ends. Per the germline V gene, CDR1 is LNHDA and CDR2 is SQIVND (reference sequence). This CDR3 reads CATPLDRSYEQYF. Here the CDR3 DNA reads TGTGCCACCCCCCTGGACCGATCCTACGAGCAGTACTTC.

The J gene is TRBJ1-5, the V gene TRBV4-3; 9 bases fit TRBD1. Germline CDR1 reads LGHNA; CDR2 reads YSLEER. The J segment lost 2 bases and the V segment lost 0 bases, leaving 8 bases of the junction unmatched. CDR3 size: 18 residues. In nucleotides, the CDR3 is TGCGCCAGCAGCCAAGATAAGGACAGGGGTGTATGCAATCAGCCCCAGCATTTT. It is translated as CASSQDKDRGVCNQPQHF.

This clone was recorded only once. This chain connects TRBV3-1 (or the pseudogene TRBV3-2) to TRBJ2-5; possible D gene TRBD2, 5 bases. V was clipped by 0 bases and J by 4 bases, with 12 bases between them. The CDR3 spans 15 residues. Germline V gene sequence: CDR1 LGHDT, CDR2 YNNKEL (reference sequence). The CDR3 sequence is CASSQELGARETQYF. The CDR3 DNA follows: TGTGCCAGCAGCCAAGAACTGGGAGCGAGAGAGACCCAGTACTTC.

This clone was seen just once. The CDR3 coding sequence is TGTGCCAGCGAAAGGTGGCCCACTGAAGCTTTCTTT. It translates to CASERWPTEAFF. The chain has TRBV19 and TRBJ1-1, with no clear D. Germline V gene data show CDR1 as LNHDA and CDR2 as SQIVND (reference sequence). The ends were cut back, 9 bases at V and 4 bases at J, with 12 bases in the middle. The CDR3 totals 12 residues.

This clone turned up a few times. V gene TRBV6-2 or TRBV6-3 combines with J gene TRBJ1-2; no clear D. Deletions cut 2 bases from V and 4 bases from J, with 8 bases between. The length of the CDR3 is 13 residues. Germline assignment: CDR1 MNHEY and CDR2 SVGEGT. CDR3 region: CASSYDGPYGYTF. CDR3 DNA: TGTGCCAGCAGTTACGACGGACCCTATGGCTACACCTTC.

The CDR3 here is CATSSSSGNTIYF. In DNA form, the CDR3 reads TGTGCCACCAGCAGCTCCTCTGGAAACACCATATATTTT. The V call is TRBV15, the J call TRBJ1-3, with D uncertain. The CDR3 totals 13 residues. Looked up from germline, CDR1 is LNHNV and CDR2 is YYDKDF (reference sequence). Trimming took off 3 bases at V and 0 bases at J, with 3 bases between the two ends.

The V gene is TRBV9, the J gene TRBJ2-7; possibly TRBD1 for D (5 bases). V gave up 3 bases and J gave up 6 bases, with 10 bases separating them. The CDR3 has 12 amino acids. CDR1 is SGDLS, CDR2 YYNGEE, per germline. CDR3 amino acids: CASSEGLGEQYF. In nucleotides, the CDR3 is TGTGCCAGCAGCGAGGGGCTCGGCGAGCAGTACTTC.

The V and J genes are TRBV2 and TRBJ2-5; no reliable D call. Germline V gives CDR1 SNHLY, CDR2 FYNNEI. Trimming took off 8 bases at V and 3 bases at J, with 4 bases between the two ends. The CDR3 contains 10 residues. CDR3 DNA: TGTGCCAGCGAAAAAGAGACCCAGTACTTC. Translating gives CASEKETQYF.

This sequence joins TRBV2 and TRBJ2-2, with D possibly matching TRBD2 (5 bases). CDR3 length: 14 residues. The germline V gene encodes CDR1 SNHLY and CDR2 FYNNEI. Trimming stripped 6 bases from V and 9 bases from J, with 17 bases between. CDR3 coding DNA: TGTGCCAGCAGCCCCGTGGCGGGTATCAGGGAGCTGTTTTTT. This encodes CASSPVAGIRELFF.

The CDR3 DNA is TGTGCCAGCAGCCAATCCGGGGGAGGGGTCAGCTCTGGAAACACCATATATTTT. Its protein is CASSQSGGGVSSGNTIYF. J is TRBJ1-3 and V is TRBV4-2, with TRBD1 as a possible D gene (5 bases). The CDR3 has 18 residues. Germline assignment: CDR1 LGHNA and CDR2 YNFKEQ. Trimming shortened V by 2 bases and J by 0 bases, and 17 bases separated the two germline ends.

The rearrangement uses TRBV5-1 and TRBJ2-3; D call uncertain. Trimming stripped 2 bases from V and 1 base from J, with 8 bases between. Germline CDR1 reads SGHRS; CDR2 reads YFSETQ. CDR3 length equals 14 residues. For the CDR3, the DNA is TGCGCCAGCAGCTTCGGCGGACGCACAGATACGCAGTATTTT. This translates into CASSFGGRTDTQYF.

This chain joins TRBV5-4 and TRBJ1-3; D might be TRBD1 (6 bases). The V gene lost 0 bases and the J gene lost 3 bases, with 10 bases spanning the gap. Germline CDR1 reads SGHNT; CDR2 reads YYREEE (reference sequence). CDR3 length: 15 residues. CDR3 region: CASSLGGRVGNTIYF. The DNA for the CDR3 is TGTGCCAGCAGCTTGGGGGGGCGCGTTGGAAACACCATATATTTT.

This clone was detected a few times. This CDR3 reads CASSPSSGTENYGYTF. The CDR3 DNA reads TGTGCCAGCTCACCTTCTTCCGGGACGGAGAACTATGGCTACACCTTC. The chain links TRBV18 to TRBJ1-2; D may be TRBD1 (5 bases). This CDR3 is 16 amino acids long. Per the germline V gene, CDR1 is KGHSH and CDR2 is LQKENI. The germline V and J ends were trimmed by 3 bases and 2 bases, with 16 bases remaining between them.

The V gene is TRBV6-5, the J gene TRBJ2-3; D might be TRBD1 or TRBD2, each matching 5 bases. This CDR3 is built from 13 residues. Germline loops: CDR1 MNHEY, CDR2 SVGAGI. V gave up 8 bases and J gave up 0 bases, with 9 bases separating them. In DNA, the CDR3 is TGTGCCAGCGGGGACGGCAGCACAGATACGCAGTATTTT. Translated, it gives CASGDGSTDTQYF.

The V and J genes are TRBV2 and TRBJ1-6; no firm D call. Per germline, CDR1 SNHLY and CDR2 FYNNEI. CDR3 length: 14 residues. V shed 6 bases and J shed 9 bases, with 15 bases lying between them. This chain's CDR3 is CASRRTDQSSPLHF. The CDR3 DNA is TGTGCCAGCAGACGGACCGATCAAAGTTCACCCCTCCACTTT.

J is TRBJ2-1 and V is TRBV6-2 or TRBV6-3; TRBD1 might be the D (6 bases). The length of the CDR3 is 12 residues. Trimming cost V 1 base and J 12 bases, with 10 bases left between them. CDR1 is MNHEY and CDR2 is SVGEGT in the germline V gene. The CDR3 loop reads CASSYYRVGQFF. CDR3 bases: TGTGCCAGCAGTTACTACAGGGTAGGGCAGTTCTTC.

This sequence joins TRBV7-2 and TRBJ2-7, with a possible D match to TRBD2 (6 bases). The CDR3 runs to 14 residues. V lost 5 bases and J 5 bases, leaving 16 bases between the germline ends. Germline CDR1 is SGHTA and CDR2 is FQGNSA. In DNA form, the CDR3 reads TGTGCCAGCAGCCCTGCGGGGCTCGGAGACGAGCAGTACTTC. Protein sequence: CASSPAGLGDEQYF. The whole variable domain, filled in from reference TRBV7-2 and TRBJ2-7, reads GAGVSQSPSNKVTEKGKDVELRCDPISGHTALYWYRQSLGQGLEFLIYFQGNSAPDKSGLPSDRFSAERTGGSVSTLTIQRTQQEDSAVYLCASSPAGLGDEQYFGPGTRLTVT.